The 18 T cell receptor beta chains given below trace back to one sample, sequenced in a study of T cell repertoires in cytomegalovirus infection. Their antigens are not known. A single record per CDR3 protein comes from TCRdb applying MiXCR to the reads. The sample has a few hundred thousand distinct CDR3 sequences; 40% to 50% are singletons. Sequenced here: cultured PBMCs, sampled from culture after CMV antigen stimulation. The receptors were gathered from a human donor in good health (CMV status not recorded). Some clones in this sample may be carry-over from other donors' samples.

This clonotype was counted a single time. The rearrangement uses TRBV27 and TRBJ1-1, with TRBD1 as a possible D gene (5 bases). Germline assignment: CDR1 MNHEY and CDR2 SMNVEV (reference sequence). V was clipped by 4 bases and J by 8 bases, with 14 bases between them. The CDR3 has 13 residues. The DNA for the CDR3 is TGTGCCAGCAGTTACAGGTTCCTCGGCGAAGCTTTCTTT. Translation gives CASSYRFLGEAFF.

The chain combines TRBV7-6 with TRBJ1-4, with a weak D call TRBD1 (5 bases). Trimming took 5 bases from V and 6 from J, leaving 13 bases between them. The CDR3 length is 14 residues. Germline values: CDR1 SGHVS, CDR2 FNYEAQ. The CDR3, as DNA: TGTGCCAGCAGCCGCAGGGTAGGGGATGAAAAACTGTTTTTT. Translated, it gives CASSRRVGDEKLFF.

The V and J genes are TRBV7-2 and TRBJ2-5, with 7 positions matching TRBD2. The CDR3 has 15 residues. CDR1 is SGHTA, CDR2 FQGNSA, per germline. The J segment lost 1 base and the V segment lost 4 bases, leaving 6 bases of the junction unmatched. CDR3 DNA: TGTGCCAGCAGCTCCCTCGGCGGGGGCCAAGAGACCCAGTACTTC. Translated: CASSSLGGGQETQYF.

This clonotype was picked up a small number of times. A read error may produce the germline difference seen at one junction end. The chain is built from TRBV6-1 and TRBJ2-1; 8 bases map to TRBD2. The CDR3 sequence is 17 residues long. Per germline, CDR1 MNHNS and CDR2 SASEGT. The CDR3 nucleotides are TGTGCCAGGAGTGTTCTGGGACGGGGGGGCCCCTACAATGAGCAGTTCTTC. Translating it yields CARSVLGRGGPYNEQFF.

This clonotype was found a few times. The chain recombines TRBV7-9 with TRBJ2-5; a possible D gene is TRBD1 (5 bases). Germline V gene data show CDR1 as SEHNR and CDR2 as FQNEAQ (reference sequence). The CDR3 loop spans 15 amino acids. Between the trimmed V and J ends, which lost 2 bases and 5 bases, there was a span of 15 bases. The CDR3 sequence is CASSLSFRGRETQYF. CDR3 nucleotide sequence: TGTGCCAGCAGCTTAAGTTTTAGGGGTCGGGAGACCCAGTACTTC.

The chain recombines TRBV4-2 with TRBJ2-3; the match to TRBD2 covers 15 bases. The CDR3 is made up of 20 amino acids. CDR1 and CDR2 (germline): LGHNA, YNFKEQ. With 1 base clipped from V and 4 bases from J, the junction kept 12 bases outside the gene matches. The CDR3: CASSQVRTSGGAGFADTQYF. The CDR3 DNA reads TGTGCCAGCAGCCAAGTTCGGACTAGCGGGGGGGCCGGGTTTGCAGATACGCAGTATTTT.

The CDR3 DNA follows: TGTGCCAGCAGTGTAATGGTTCCAGGGGGCTTGGAGACCCAGTACTTC. Its protein product is CASSVMVPGGLETQYF. The chain employs TRBV6-5 and TRBJ2-5, with 8 bases aligning to TRBD1. This CDR3 is built from 16 residues. The germline V gene has CDR1 MNHEY and CDR2 SVGAGI. The trim removed 5 bases at V and 5 bases at J, leaving 13 bases unmatched.

The genes are TRBV20-1 and TRBJ1-5; D gene ambiguous. Deletions cut 4 bases from V and 4 bases from J, with 17 bases between. The CDR3 spans 15 residues. Germline V gene lookup returns CDR1 DFQATT and CDR2 SNEGSKA (reference sequence). The DNA of the CDR3 is TGCAGTGCTATGGAAGGGATGGCGAGGAATCAGCCCCAGCATTTT. The encoded protein is CSAMEGMARNQPQHF.

This chain joins TRBV30 and TRBJ1-4; D might be TRBD1 (5 bases). V lost 4 bases and J lost 2, with 14 bases in between. The CDR3 runs 15 residues. Germline V gives CDR1 GTSNPN, CDR2 SVGIG (reference sequence). The CDR3 DNA sequence: TGTGCCTGGAACCGGGGCCTAGCGACTAATGAAAAACTGTTTTTT. Its translation is CAWNRGLATNEKLFF.

The V and J genes are TRBV11-2 and TRBJ1-4; no definite D call. Germline V gives CDR1 SGHAT, CDR2 FQNNGV. The ends were cut back, 5 bases at V and 0 bases at J, with 13 bases in the middle. This CDR3 has 16 amino acids. CDR3 loop: CASSLTVAATNEKLFF. The CDR3 coding sequence is TGTGCCAGCAGCCTCACGGTGGCAGCAACTAATGAAAAACTGTTTTTT.

This sequence joins TRBV11-2 and TRBJ2-3, with no clear D. Trimming removed 7 bases at V and 1 base at J, with 12 bases between. The CDR3 extends over 14 amino acids. CDR1 is SGHAT, CDR2 FQNNGV, per germline. Here the CDR3 DNA reads TGTGCCAGCACCCGATTTTCGGGCACAGATACGCAGTATTTT. It codes for CASTRFSGTDTQYF.

This clonotype was found once. The chain has TRBV7-9 and TRBJ1-4; D gene uncertain. CDR1 is SEHNR, CDR2 FQNEAQ, per germline (reference sequence). V lost 6 bases to trimming and J lost 7 bases, with 18 bases between them. This CDR3 spans 15 amino acids. The CDR3 sequence: CASSQEFGYSEKLFF. The CDR3 DNA reads TGTGCCAGCAGTCAAGAATTCGGGTATTCTGAAAAACTGTTTTTT. The full variable domain, rest sourced from reference TRBV7-9 and TRBJ1-4, is DTGVSQNPRHKITKRGQNVTFRCDPISEHNRLYWYRQTLGQGPEFLTYFQNEAQLEKSRLLSDRFSAERPKGSFSTLEIQRTEQGDSAMYLCASSQEFGYSEKLFFGSGTQLSVL.

The chain uses TRBV12-5 and TRBJ2-3, with TRBD2 matching 7 bases. The CDR3 consists of 15 residues. From germline, CDR1 is LGHNT and CDR2 FRNRAP. Trimming cost V 4 bases and J 2 bases; bases outside gene matches: 6. The CDR3 region has the DNA TGTGCTAGTGGTTCAGGGAGGGCCTTCACAGATACGCAGTATTTT. Its protein product is CASGSGRAFTDTQYF.

The chain joins TRBV7-2 to TRBJ2-7, with 9 bases lining up with TRBD1. The V segment lost 2 bases and the J segment 5 bases; nucleotides outside the gene matches: 7. The germline CDR1 and CDR2 sequences are SGHTA and FQGNSA. The CDR3 extends over 15 amino acids. CDR3 loop: CASSLLRTGVDEQYF. CDR3 in DNA: TGTGCCAGCAGCTTACTTAGGACAGGGGTCGACGAGCAGTACTTC.

This chain uses TRBV3-1 with TRBJ2-3, with no clear D. From germline, CDR1 is LGHDT and CDR2 YNNKEL (reference sequence). CDR3 length: 11 amino acids. The germline V and J ends were trimmed by 0 bases and 9 bases, with 4 bases remaining between them. This chain's CDR3 is CASSQDRTQYF. Here the CDR3 DNA reads TGTGCCAGCAGCCAAGATCGGACGCAGTATTTT.

This chain connects TRBV19 to TRBJ2-1; 7 bases fit TRBD2. The CDR3 loop spans 15 amino acids. V lost 0 bases to trimming and J lost 8 bases; unmatched junction nucleotides: 7. Germline V gene lookup returns CDR1 LNHDA and CDR2 SQIVND (reference sequence). CDR3 DNA: TGTGCCAGTAGTATAGAGCACGGGGGAGGGTATGAGCAGTTCTTC. This gives the protein CASSIEHGGGYEQFF.

The chain links TRBV7-6 to TRBJ2-7; 8 bases line up with TRBD1. This CDR3 is built from 16 residues. Germline V gene data show CDR1 as SGHVS and CDR2 as FNYEAQ. Trimming at V came to 1 base and at J to 7 bases, leaving 12 bases not matched to a gene. Here the CDR3 reads CASSLEGQGAPREQYF. Written as DNA, the CDR3 is TGTGCCAGCAGCTTAGAGGGCCAGGGGGCCCCCCGGGAGCAGTACTTC.

J is TRBJ2-1 and V is TRBV28, with 9 nucleotides matching TRBD2. The germline V gene encodes CDR1 MDHEN and CDR2 SYDVKM. The V segment lost 5 bases and the J segment 10 bases; nucleotides outside the gene matches: 18. The CDR3 is 17 residues long. CDR3 residues: CASSDFGGGAPSLEQFF. For the CDR3, the DNA is TGTGCCAGCAGTGACTTCGGCGGGGGGGCTCCTTCCCTGGAGCAGTTCTTC. Together with reference TRBV28 and TRBJ2-1, the CDR3 gives the full variable domain: DVKVTQSSRYLVKRTGEKVFLECVQDMDHENMFWYRQDPGLGLRLIYFSYDVKMKEKGDIPEGYSVSREKKERFSLILESASTNQTSMYLCASSDFGGGAPSLEQFFGPGTRLTVL.